This TCR beta chain was obtained from a study of cytomegalovirus exposure and HLA in healthy donors. Study results and caveats: In an earlier analysis, productive rearrangement rates for most beta V segments clustered near 87% or 30%. Sequencing likely generated an artifact that appeared as a cluster of highly shared sequence variants. Researchers had no immune exposure information except CMV serostatus available.

Points on this clone: What it binds is unknown.

Both 60 Vbeta primers and 13 Jbeta primers went into the PCR. Authors' analysis steps: Counted up in a later analysis, unique TCR beta chains came to some 82 million, with about 9.9 million shared. The method was immunoSEQ multiplex PCR; TCRdb's version includes in-frame clones alone and lacks a portion of them. The DNA was the basis for D and trimming; V, J and clone size are from that table. The data hold approximately 110,000 clones, with just under 75% observed a single time. The length of the CDR3 is 17 residues. From germline, CDR1 is SGDLS and CDR2 YYNGEE. J was trimmed by 4 bases and V by 3 bases; bases with no gene match: 11.

The sample comprised PBMCs. The receptor's source is a man in his fifties or sixties in good health and CMV-seropositive. The V call is TRBV9, the J call TRBJ2-2, with 8 positions matching TRBD2. The chain's CDR3 is CASSAPGGALSTGELFF. DNA of the CDR3: TGTGCCAGCAGCGCTCCCGGGGGGGCGCTGAGCACCGGGGAGCTGTTTTTT. The full variable domain, rest sourced from reference TRBV9 and TRBJ2-2, is DSGVTQTPKHLITATGQRVTLRCSPRSGDLSVYWYQQSLDQGLQFLIQYYNGEERAKGNILERFSAQQFPDLHSELNLSSLELGDSALYFCASSAPGGALSTGELFFGEGSRLTVL.